This is a list of T cell receptor beta chains from one sample in a study of blood T cell repertoires in COVID-19. Sequenced by immunoSEQ multiplex PCR; TCRdb stores in-frame clones only, minus some. The sample lists tens of thousands of clones; around 85% were seen once. The sequenced sample was peripheral blood. These receptor sequences come from a woman aged 80 or older with COVID-19, enrolled during active disease. Each CDR3 is given with its conserved first and last residue. The D gene is left open where the match is weak. Where a row states a size, it is once, few, many or the class of an expanded clone; other rows omit it.

DNA	CDR3	D	V	J	size
TGTGCCAGCAGTGCACAGGGTTTTACCACTGAAGCTTTCTTT	CASSAQGFTTEAFF	NA	TRBV2	TRBJ1-1	NA
TGTGCCAGCAGTGTAGGGAGCCCAAAGTACAATGAGCAGTTCTTC	CASSVGSPKYNEQFF	NA	TRBV2	TRBJ2-1	NA
TGTGCCAGCAGTCCGACAAATCAGCCCCAGCATTTT	CASSPTNQPQHF	NA	TRBV6-6	TRBJ1-5	NA
TGTGCCAGCAGCTTGGCCGGGACAGGGAGATATTATGGCTACACCTTC	CASSLAGTGRYYGYTF	TRBD1	TRBV7-2	TRBJ1-2	once
TGTGCCAGCAGGACTAGCTGGGGGAATGAGCAGTTCTTC	CASRTSWGNEQFF	TRBD2	TRBV7-9	TRBJ2-1	NA
TGTGCCAGCAGCGCAACAGGGGCCCGGTCGACCATATATTTT	CASSATGARSTIYF	TRBD1	TRBV3-1/TRBV3-2	TRBJ1-3	NA
TGTGCCAGCGGACTAGCGGGGGTGTACAATGAGCAGTTCTTC	CASGLAGVYNEQFF	TRBD2	TRBV18	TRBJ2-1	NA
TGTGCCAGCAGCTTGGTGGACAGGGAGGACTATGGCTACACCTTC	CASSLVDREDYGYTF	TRBD1	TRBV5-6	TRBJ1-2	few
TGTGCCAGCTCACCTGAGACATTGAACACTGAAGCTTTCTTT	CASSPETLNTEAFF	NA	TRBV18	TRBJ1-1	NA
TGTGTCTGTAGGGGTGAAGAAAACTATGGCTACACCTTC	CVCRGEENYGYTF	NA	TRBV6-5	TRBJ1-2	NA
TGTGCCATTCAGACAGGGAACTATGGCTACACCTTC	CAIQTGNYGYTF	TRBD1	TRBV30	TRBJ1-2	NA
TGTGCCACCAGCAGAGATCCTAGAAACACTGAAGCTTTCTTT	CATSRDPRNTEAFF	NA	TRBV15	TRBJ1-1	few
TGTGCCAGCAGCTTAATAGGGAGCTCTGGGGCCAACGTCCTGACTTTC	CASSLIGSSGANVLTF	NA	TRBV7-8	TRBJ2-6	NA
TGTGCCAGCAGACGCCGCCACAGGGGGGGAGAGACCCAGTACTTC	CASRRRHRGGETQYF	NA	TRBV6-5	TRBJ2-5	NA
TGTGCCAGCAGCCCAGAACTAGCGAACAATGAGCAGTTCTTC	CASSPELANNEQFF	TRBD2	TRBV6-4	TRBJ2-1	NA
TGTGCCAGCAGCCACGGAGGCAGTGGGAATAATTCACCCCTCCACTTT	CASSHGGSGNNSPLHF	NA	TRBV14	TRBJ1-6	NA
TGTGCCAGCCGGTCGGGGGGGAAATCTTACGAGCAGTACTTC	CASRSGGKSYEQYF	TRBD2	TRBV28	TRBJ2-7	NA
TGTGCCAGCAGTCCCCCCAGCGGTGGCTACACCTTC	CASSPPSGGYTF	NA	TRBV6-5	TRBJ1-2	NA
TGCGCCAGCAGCCATCGGGCGGGCACTGAAGCTTTCTTT	CASSHRAGTEAFF	NA	TRBV4-1	TRBJ1-1	NA
TGTGCCAGCAGCTCCCTGCAGGCGGGGCCTCACCAAGAGACCCAGTACTTC	CASSSLQAGPHQETQYF	NA	TRBV5-6	TRBJ2-5	NA
TGCGCCAGCAGCTTGGGGACTAGCGGGGACTACGAGCAGTACTTC	CASSLGTSGDYEQYF	TRBD2	TRBV5-1	TRBJ2-7	NA
TGCGCCAGCAGCTTGCGACAGGAGAACACCGGGGAGCTGTTTTTT	CASSLRQENTGELFF	NA	TRBV5-1	TRBJ2-2	NA
TGTGCCAGCAGCGCGTCTAGCGGGGGGGCCCCTAGGGAGCAGTACTTC	CASSASSGGAPREQYF	TRBD2	TRBV27	TRBJ2-7	NA
TGCGCCAGCAGCTTGGATAGCAGGGCAGATACGCAGTATTTT	CASSLDSRADTQYF	NA	TRBV5-1	TRBJ2-3	once
TGCGCCAGCAGCATTAGCGGGGGCGGAGAGCAGTTCTTC	CASSISGGGEQFF	TRBD2	TRBV5-1	TRBJ2-1	NA
TGTGCCAGCAGTCCGGACAGGGGAGGGAGTTCACCCCTCCACTTT	CASSPDRGGSSPLHF	TRBD1	TRBV7-9	TRBJ1-6	NA
TGTGCCAGCAGCTTAGGGACTAGACCCACAGATACGCAGTATTTT	CASSLGTRPTDTQYF	TRBD2	TRBV11-2	TRBJ2-3	NA
TGTGCCAGCAGCCCTGCCCCGGACAGGGCCGAGCAGTTCTTC	CASSPAPDRAEQFF	TRBD1	TRBV6-6	TRBJ2-1	NA
TGCGCCAGCAGCCCGGGGGGGGCGAGTGGAAACACCATATATTTT	CASSPGGASGNTIYF	NA	TRBV5-1	TRBJ1-3	NA
TGTGCCAGCAGCATTAGCGGGGGGGGCTACAATGAGCAGTTCTTC	CASSISGGGYNEQFF	TRBD2	TRBV5-4	TRBJ2-1	NA
TGCGCCAGCAGTGAGTCGAGGAGGACAGGGGGAGCCTATGGCTACACCTTC	CASSESRRTGGAYGYTF	TRBD1	TRBV10-1	TRBJ1-2	few
TGTGCCATCAGTGCACAGGGCTCAAACACCGGGGAGCTGTTTTTT	CAISAQGSNTGELFF	NA	TRBV10-3	TRBJ2-2	NA
TGTGCCAGCAGCCAAGAGACCAGCGTTGGCTACACCTTC	CASSQETSVGYTF	NA	TRBV3-1/TRBV3-2	TRBJ1-2	NA
TGTGCCAGCAGCTCCCAGGGGTCTAACTATGGCTACACCTTC	CASSSQGSNYGYTF	NA	TRBV27	TRBJ1-2	NA
TGTGCCAGCAGCCAAGATAACAGGGTGGCAGTCAAGTATTTT	CASSQDNRVAVKYF	NA	TRBV3-1/TRBV3-2	TRBJ2-3	once
TGTGCCAGCAGCTTAGATGGGGGGTACCCCTCCTACAATGAGCAGTTCTTC	CASSLDGGYPSYNEQFF	NA	TRBV7-2	TRBJ2-1	NA
TGCGCCAGCAGCTTGGAGGGCAGGGGGCTGACTGAAGCTTTCTTT	CASSLEGRGLTEAFF	TRBD1	TRBV5-1	TRBJ1-1	NA
TGTGCCAGCAGTGAAGCAGGGGTCGGGGAGCTGTTTTTT	CASSEAGVGELFF	NA	TRBV2	TRBJ2-2	NA
TGTGCCAGCAGCCAACCCCGAGAGACCCAGTACTTC	CASSQPRETQYF	NA	TRBV3-1/TRBV3-2	TRBJ2-5	NA
TGTGCCAGCAACACTATCGGGAGGGTTCGGACTGAAGCTTTCTTT	CASNTIGRVRTEAFF	NA	TRBV5-6	TRBJ1-1	NA
TGTGCCAGCAGCTTCCGGGAGCAAGGAAGGGAGCTGTTTTTT	CASSFREQGRELFF	NA	TRBV7-2	TRBJ2-2	NA
TGTGCCAGCAGCACTTACGGAAACACCATATATTTT	CASSTYGNTIYF	NA	TRBV7-2	TRBJ1-3	NA
TGTGCCAGCAGCTTAGGGGGACTAGCGGAACAAGAGACCCAGTACTTC	CASSLGGLAEQETQYF	TRBD2	TRBV7-2	TRBJ2-5	NA
TGTGCCAGCAGCCCTGACGGTCCCGGGGAAAAACTGTTTTTT	CASSPDGPGEKLFF	NA	TRBV5-4	TRBJ1-4	NA
TGTGCCAGCAGCCCCAGGACAGGGGGCACAGATACGCAGTATTTT	CASSPRTGGTDTQYF	TRBD1	TRBV7-9	TRBJ2-3	large
TGTGCCAGCAGTTATTCCTCCGCTAATGAAAAACTGTTTTTT	CASSYSSANEKLFF	NA	TRBV6-5	TRBJ1-4	NA
TGTGCCAGCTCACCATCTGCGAGAGGGAGAGATACGCAGTATTTT	CASSPSARGRDTQYF	NA	TRBV18	TRBJ2-3	NA
TGTGCCAGCAGCCCGGGCGGACTAGCGTTAAGCTCCTACAATGAGCAGTTCTTC	CASSPGGLALSSYNEQFF	TRBD2	TRBV5-8	TRBJ2-1	NA
TGTGCCAGCAGCCACGGATCACAGGGGGCCCGCGAGCAGTACTTC	CASSHGSQGAREQYF	TRBD1	TRBV3-1/TRBV3-2	TRBJ2-7	NA
TGTGCCAGCAGCCAAGATAGAGAATTCGGGCAGCCCCAGCATTTT	CASSQDREFGQPQHF	NA	TRBV4-2	TRBJ1-5	NA
TGTGCCAGCAGCCAAGCCGGGGGTGGGTACGAGCAGTACTTC	CASSQAGGGYEQYF	NA	TRBV3-1/TRBV3-2	TRBJ2-7	NA
TGCGCCAGCAAGTTGAGTTCGGGCGGGAGCTCCTACGAGCAGTACTTC	CASKLSSGGSSYEQYF	TRBD2	TRBV5-1	TRBJ2-7	few
TGTGCCAGCAGCTTTTTTCCAGGCCAAGAGACCCAGTACTTC	CASSFFPGQETQYF	NA	TRBV7-3	TRBJ2-5	NA